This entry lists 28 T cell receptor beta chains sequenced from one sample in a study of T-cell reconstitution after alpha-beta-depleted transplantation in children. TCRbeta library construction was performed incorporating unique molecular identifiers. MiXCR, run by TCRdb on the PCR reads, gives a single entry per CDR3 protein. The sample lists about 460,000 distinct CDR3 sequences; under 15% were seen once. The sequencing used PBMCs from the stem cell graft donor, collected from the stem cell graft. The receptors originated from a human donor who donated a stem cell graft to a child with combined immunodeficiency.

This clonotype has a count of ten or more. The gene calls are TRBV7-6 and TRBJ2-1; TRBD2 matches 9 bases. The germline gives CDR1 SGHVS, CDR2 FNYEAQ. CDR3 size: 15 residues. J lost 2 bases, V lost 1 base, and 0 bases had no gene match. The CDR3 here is CASSLVAGAYNEQFF. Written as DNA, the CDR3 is TGTGCCAGCAGCTTAGTAGCGGGAGCCTACAATGAGCAGTTCTTC.

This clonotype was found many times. DNA of the CDR3: TGTGCCAGCAGAACGGGGGGCACAGATACGCAGTATTTT. Residues: CASRTGGTDTQYF. The gene calls are TRBV27 and TRBJ2-3; a weak D match, TRBD2 (6 bases). CDR3 size: 13 residues. With 6 bases removed from V and 1 base from J, the gap between germline ends came to 8 bases. Germline CDR1 and CDR2: MNHEY and SMNVEV (reference sequence).

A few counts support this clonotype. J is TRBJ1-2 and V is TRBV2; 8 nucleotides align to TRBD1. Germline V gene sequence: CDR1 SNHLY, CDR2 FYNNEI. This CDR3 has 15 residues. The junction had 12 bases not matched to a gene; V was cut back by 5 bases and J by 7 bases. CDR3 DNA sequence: TGTGCCAGCAGTCAATATGGGACAGGTCGGGGTGGCTACACCTTC. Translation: CASSQYGTGRGGYTF.

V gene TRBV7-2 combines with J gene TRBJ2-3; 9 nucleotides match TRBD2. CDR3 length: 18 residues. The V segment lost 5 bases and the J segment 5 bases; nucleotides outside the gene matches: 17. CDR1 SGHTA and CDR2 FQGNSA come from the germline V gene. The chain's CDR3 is CASSVAMRLAGVGDTQYF. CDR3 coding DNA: TGTGCCAGCAGCGTCGCGATGAGGTTAGCGGGAGTCGGAGATACGCAGTATTTT.

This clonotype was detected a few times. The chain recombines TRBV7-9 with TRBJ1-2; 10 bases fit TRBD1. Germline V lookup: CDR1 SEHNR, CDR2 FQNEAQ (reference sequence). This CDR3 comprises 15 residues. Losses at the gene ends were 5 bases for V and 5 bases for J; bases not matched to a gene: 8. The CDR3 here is CASSIPSGQGYGYTF. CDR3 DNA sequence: TGTGCCAGCAGCATACCGTCGGGACAGGGGTATGGCTACACCTTC. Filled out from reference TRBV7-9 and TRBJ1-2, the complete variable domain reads DTGVSQNPRHKITKRGQNVTFRCDPISEHNRLYWYRQTLGQGPEFLTYFQNEAQLEKSRLLSDRFSAERPKGSFSTLEIQRTEQGDSAMYLCASSIPSGQGYGYTFGSGTRLTVV.

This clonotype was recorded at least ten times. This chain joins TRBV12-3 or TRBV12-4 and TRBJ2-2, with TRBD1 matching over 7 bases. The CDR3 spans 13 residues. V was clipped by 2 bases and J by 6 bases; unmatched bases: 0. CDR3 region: CASSLRGPGELFF. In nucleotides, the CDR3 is TGTGCCAGCAGTTTAAGGGGGCCCGGGGAGCTGTTTTTT.

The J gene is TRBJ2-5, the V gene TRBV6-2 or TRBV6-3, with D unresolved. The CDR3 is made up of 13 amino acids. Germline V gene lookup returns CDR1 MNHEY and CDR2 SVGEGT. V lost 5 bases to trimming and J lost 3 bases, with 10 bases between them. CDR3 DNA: TGTGCCAGCAGTCTCGACTCCAAAGAGACCCAGTACTTC. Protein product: CASSLDSKETQYF.

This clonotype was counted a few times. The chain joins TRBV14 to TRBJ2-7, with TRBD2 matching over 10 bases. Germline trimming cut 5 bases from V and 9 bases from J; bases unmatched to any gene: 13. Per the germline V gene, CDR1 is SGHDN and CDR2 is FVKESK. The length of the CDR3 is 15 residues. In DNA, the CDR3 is TGTGCCAGCAGCTCCGCCCGAGCGGGAGGGCTTGTGCAGTACTTC. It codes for CASSSARAGGLVQYF.

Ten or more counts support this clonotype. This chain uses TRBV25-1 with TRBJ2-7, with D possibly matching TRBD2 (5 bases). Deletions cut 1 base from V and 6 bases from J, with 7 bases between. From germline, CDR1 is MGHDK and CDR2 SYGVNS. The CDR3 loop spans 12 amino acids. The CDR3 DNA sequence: TGTGCCAGCAGTGAATCGGGGAGCGAGCAGTACTTC. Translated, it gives CASSESGSEQYF.

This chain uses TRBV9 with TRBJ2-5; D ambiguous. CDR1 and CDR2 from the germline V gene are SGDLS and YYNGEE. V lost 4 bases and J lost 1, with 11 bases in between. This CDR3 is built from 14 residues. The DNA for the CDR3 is TGTGCCAGCAGCTCCCGGGTCAGCCAAGAGACCCAGTACTTC. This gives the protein CASSSRVSQETQYF.

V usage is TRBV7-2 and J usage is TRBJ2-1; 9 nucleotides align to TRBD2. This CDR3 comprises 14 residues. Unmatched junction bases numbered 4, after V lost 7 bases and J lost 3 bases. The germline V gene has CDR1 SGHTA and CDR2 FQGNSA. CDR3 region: CASKTSGLYNEQFF. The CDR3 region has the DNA TGTGCCAGCAAGACTAGCGGACTCTACAATGAGCAGTTCTTC.

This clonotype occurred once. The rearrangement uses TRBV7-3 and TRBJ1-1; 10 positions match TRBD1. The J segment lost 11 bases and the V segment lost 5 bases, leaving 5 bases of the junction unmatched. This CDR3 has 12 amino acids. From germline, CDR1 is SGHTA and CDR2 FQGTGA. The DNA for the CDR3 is TGTGCCAGCAGCCTGGGACAGGGGATGGCTTTCTTT. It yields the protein CASSLGQGMAFF.

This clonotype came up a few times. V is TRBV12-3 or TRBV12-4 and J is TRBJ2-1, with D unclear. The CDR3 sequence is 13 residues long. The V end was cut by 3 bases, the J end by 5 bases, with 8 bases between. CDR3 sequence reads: CASSFFPDNEQFF. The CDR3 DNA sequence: TGTGCCAGCAGTTTTTTCCCCGACAATGAGCAGTTCTTC.

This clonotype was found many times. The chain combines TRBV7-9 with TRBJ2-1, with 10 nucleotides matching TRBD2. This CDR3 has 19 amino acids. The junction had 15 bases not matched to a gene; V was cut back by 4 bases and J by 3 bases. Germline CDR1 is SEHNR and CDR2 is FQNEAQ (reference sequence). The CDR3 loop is CASSSTLGLAGVLYNEQFF. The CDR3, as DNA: TGTGCCAGCAGCTCTACTTTAGGGCTAGCGGGAGTTCTCTACAATGAGCAGTTCTTC.

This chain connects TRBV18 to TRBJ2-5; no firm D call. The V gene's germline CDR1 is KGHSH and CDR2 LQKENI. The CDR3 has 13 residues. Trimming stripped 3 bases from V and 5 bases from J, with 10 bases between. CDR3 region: CASSPLESETQYF. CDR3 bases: TGTGCCAGCTCACCCCTAGAATCCGAGACCCAGTACTTC.

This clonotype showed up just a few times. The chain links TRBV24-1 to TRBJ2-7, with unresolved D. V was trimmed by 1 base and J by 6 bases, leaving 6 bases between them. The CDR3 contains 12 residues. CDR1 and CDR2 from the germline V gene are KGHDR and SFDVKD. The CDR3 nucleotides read TGTGCCACCAGTGATTTTAGTAGCGAGCAGTACTTC. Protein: CATSDFSSEQYF.

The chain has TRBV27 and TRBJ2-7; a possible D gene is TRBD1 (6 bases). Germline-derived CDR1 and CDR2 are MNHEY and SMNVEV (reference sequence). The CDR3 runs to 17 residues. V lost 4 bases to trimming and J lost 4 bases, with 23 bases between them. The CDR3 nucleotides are TGTGCCAGCAGTTCCCATACAACAGGGATAAAGGAGTACGAGCAGTACTTC. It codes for CASSSHTTGIKEYEQYF.

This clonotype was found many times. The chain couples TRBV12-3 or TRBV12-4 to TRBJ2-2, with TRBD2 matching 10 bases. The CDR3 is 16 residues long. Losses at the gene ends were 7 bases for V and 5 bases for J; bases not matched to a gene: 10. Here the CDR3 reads CASNPSGRARTGELFF. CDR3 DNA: TGTGCCAGCAATCCCAGCGGGAGGGCCAGGACCGGGGAGCTGTTTTTT.

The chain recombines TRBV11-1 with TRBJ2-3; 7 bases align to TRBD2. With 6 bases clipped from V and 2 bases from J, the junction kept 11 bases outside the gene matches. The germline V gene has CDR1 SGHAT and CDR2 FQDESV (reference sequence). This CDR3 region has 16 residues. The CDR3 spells CASRPPAGRYTDTQYF. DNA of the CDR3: TGTGCCAGCAGACCTCCAGCGGGGAGGTACACAGATACGCAGTATTTT. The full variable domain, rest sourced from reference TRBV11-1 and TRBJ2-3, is EAEVAQSPRYKITEKSQAVAFWCDPISGHATLYWYRQILGQGPELLVQFQDESVVDDSQLPKDRFSAERLKGVDSTLKIQPAELGDSAMYLCASRPPAGRYTDTQYFGPGTRLTVL.

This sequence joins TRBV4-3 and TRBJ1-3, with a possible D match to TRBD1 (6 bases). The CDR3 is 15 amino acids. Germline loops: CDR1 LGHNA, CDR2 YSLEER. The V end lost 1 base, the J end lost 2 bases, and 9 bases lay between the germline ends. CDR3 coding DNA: TGCGCCAGCAGCCAAGCGTGGACAGCTGGAAACACCATATATTTT. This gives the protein CASSQAWTAGNTIYF.

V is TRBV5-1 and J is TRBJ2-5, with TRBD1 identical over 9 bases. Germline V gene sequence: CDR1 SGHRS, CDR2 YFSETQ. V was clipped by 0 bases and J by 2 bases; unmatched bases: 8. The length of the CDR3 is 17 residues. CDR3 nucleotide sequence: TGCGCCAGCAGCTTGGCCTCTGGGACAGGGCAACAAGAGACCCAGTACTTC. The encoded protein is CASSLASGTGQQETQYF.

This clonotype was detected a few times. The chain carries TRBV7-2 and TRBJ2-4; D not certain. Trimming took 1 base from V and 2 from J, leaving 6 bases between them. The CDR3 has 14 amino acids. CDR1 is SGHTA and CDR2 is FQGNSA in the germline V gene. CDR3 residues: CASSLVGPKNIQYF. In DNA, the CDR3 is TGTGCCAGCAGCTTAGTTGGCCCCAAAAACATTCAGTACTTC.

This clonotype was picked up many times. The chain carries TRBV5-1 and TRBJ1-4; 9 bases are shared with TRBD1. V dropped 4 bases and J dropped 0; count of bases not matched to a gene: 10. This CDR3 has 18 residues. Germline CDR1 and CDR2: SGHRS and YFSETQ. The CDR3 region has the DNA TGCGCCAGCAGCCCCCGGACAGGGGAGATTGCAACTAATGAAAAACTGTTTTTT. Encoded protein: CASSPRTGEIATNEKLFF. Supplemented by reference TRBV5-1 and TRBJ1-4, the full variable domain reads KAGVTQTPRYLIKTRGQQVTLSCSPISGHRSVSWYQQTPGQGLQFLFEYFSETQRNKGNFPGRFSGRQFSNSRSEMNVSTLELGDSALYLCASSPRTGEIATNEKLFFGSGTQLSVL.

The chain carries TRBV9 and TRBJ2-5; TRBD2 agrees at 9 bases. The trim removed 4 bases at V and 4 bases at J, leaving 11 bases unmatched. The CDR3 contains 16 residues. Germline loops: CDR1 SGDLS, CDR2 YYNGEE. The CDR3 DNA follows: TGTGCCAGCAGCATCCCCGGGACTAGCTTTCCAGAGACCCAGTACTTC. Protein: CASSIPGTSFPETQYF.

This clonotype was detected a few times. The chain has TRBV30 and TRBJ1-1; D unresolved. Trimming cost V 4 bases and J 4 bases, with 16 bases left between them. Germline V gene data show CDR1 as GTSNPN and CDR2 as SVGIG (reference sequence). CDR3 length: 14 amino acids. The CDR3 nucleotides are TGTGCCTGGAATTCCGACCGTACGTCCACTGAAGCTTTCTTT. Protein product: CAWNSDRTSTEAFF. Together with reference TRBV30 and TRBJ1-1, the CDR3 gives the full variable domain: SQTIHQWPATLVQPVGSPLSLECTVEGTSNPNLYWYRQAAGRGLQLLFYSVGIGQISSEVPQNLSASRPQDRQFILSSKKLLLSDSGFYLCAWNSDRTSTEAFFGQGTRLTVV.

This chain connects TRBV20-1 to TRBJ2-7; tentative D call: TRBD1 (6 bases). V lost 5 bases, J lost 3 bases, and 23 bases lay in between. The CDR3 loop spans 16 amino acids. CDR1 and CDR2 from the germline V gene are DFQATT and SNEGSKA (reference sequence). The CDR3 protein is CSASTSSRDTFYEQYF. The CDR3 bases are TGCAGTGCTTCAACGAGCTCCCGGGACACCTTCTACGAGCAGTACTTC.

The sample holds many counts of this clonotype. CDR3 bases: TGTGCCAGCAGCTTACGGGATGGCGGGACCATTTATTACAATGAGCAGTTCTTC. Amino acids: CASSLRDGGTIYYNEQFF. This chain connects TRBV7-2 to TRBJ2-1; TRBD2 is a possible D gene (6 bases). This CDR3 is 18 amino acids long. V was trimmed by 2 bases and J by 4 bases, leaving 21 bases between them. Germline V CDR1 and CDR2: SGHTA, FQGNSA.

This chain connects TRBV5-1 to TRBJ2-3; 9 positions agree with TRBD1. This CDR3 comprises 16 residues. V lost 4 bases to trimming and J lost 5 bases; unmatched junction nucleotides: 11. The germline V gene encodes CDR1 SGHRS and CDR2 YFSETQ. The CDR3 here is CASSLWGQGERDTQYF. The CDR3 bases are TGCGCCAGCAGCCTATGGGGACAGGGAGAGAGAGATACGCAGTATTTT.